These 22 T cell receptor beta chains share one sample of origin, sequenced in a study of T cell responses to AZD1222 COVID-19 vaccine. Profiling relied on immunoSEQ multiplex PCR, and the TCRdb table lists in-frame clones only, not all of them. Among 95,000 to 110,000 clones listed, over 70% were seen once. This specimen consisted of peripheral blood, obtained on day 0 of AZD1222 vaccination. The receptors here all came from an adult in good health.

This clone was recorded only once. CDR3: CASSVAGGHNEQFF. Written as DNA, the CDR3 is TGTGCCAGCAGTGTAGCGGGGGGGCACAATGAGCAGTTCTTC. V usage is TRBV6-1 and J usage is TRBJ2-1; 11 positions agree with TRBD2. V lost 4 bases to trimming and J lost 5 bases; unmatched junction nucleotides: 1. This CDR3 region has 14 residues. CDR1 is MNHNS, CDR2 SASEGT, per germline.

The chain joins TRBV19 to TRBJ2-3; 7 bases fit TRBD1. CDR1 LNHDA and CDR2 SQIVND come from the germline V gene (reference sequence). The CDR3 has 15 residues. V lost 6 bases to trimming and J lost 2 bases; unmatched junction nucleotides: 8. CDR3 sequence reads: CASRPEGQATDTQYF. CDR3 in DNA: TGTGCCAGTAGGCCCGAAGGACAGGCCACAGATACGCAGTATTTT.

The rearrangement links TRBV12-3 or TRBV12-4 to TRBJ2-3; the D is unclear. Trimming removed 3 bases at V and 6 bases at J, with 10 bases between. This CDR3 region has 13 residues. The CDR3 DNA follows: TGTGCCAGCAGTTTGGGAAGCTGGGATACGCAGTATTTT. This gives the protein CASSLGSWDTQYF.

The rearrangement links TRBV7-9 to TRBJ1-2; 11 nucleotides align to TRBD1. This CDR3 has 17 residues. Germline V lookup: CDR1 SEHNR, CDR2 FQNEAQ (reference sequence). V trimming: 2 bases; J trimming: 5 bases; junction bases outside the gene matches: 10. The DNA for the CDR3 is TGTGCCAGCAGCTTACAGGGACAGGGGGTCTTACTTTATGGCTACACCTTC. Translated, it gives CASSLQGQGVLLYGYTF.

V is TRBV21-1 and J is TRBJ1-2. TRBV21-1 is a known pseudogene. CDR3 length: 16 residues. In DNA, the CDR3 is TGTGCCAGCAGCCCGGGGGGGCGCGGAGCTAACTATGGCTACACCTTC. This codes for CASSPGGRGANYGYTF.

V is TRBV11-3 and J is TRBJ2-5, with 8 nucleotides matching TRBD2. CDR3 length: 14 amino acids. Germline V gene data show CDR1 as SGHNT and CDR2 as YENEEA. Losses at the gene ends were 4 bases for V and 1 base for J; bases not matched to a gene: 2. DNA of the CDR3: TGTGCCAGCAGCTCAACTAGCGGCCAAGAGACCCAGTACTTC. It encodes CASSSTSGQETQYF.

This chain joins TRBV28 and TRBJ1-2; D is unresolved. The ends were cut back, 4 bases at V and 8 bases at J, with 8 bases in the middle. Germline V lookup: CDR1 MDHEN, CDR2 SYDVKM. The CDR3 is 11 residues long. The CDR3 is CASSWQKGYTF. DNA of the CDR3: TGTGCCAGCAGTTGGCAGAAGGGCTACACCTTC.

The V call is TRBV4-1, the J call TRBJ2-3; possible D gene TRBD2, 6 bases. CDR1 and CDR2 (germline): MGHRA, YSYEKL. Trimming took 0 bases from V and 2 from J, leaving 15 bases between them. The CDR3 covers 17 residues. CDR3 amino acids: CASSQEGWGGITDTQYF. The CDR3 nucleotides read TGCGCCAGCAGCCAAGAGGGGTGGGGCGGGATCACAGATACGCAGTATTTT.

J is TRBJ1-4 and V is TRBV5-1, with D maybe TRBD1 (5 bases). V was trimmed by 2 bases and J by 0 bases, leaving 14 bases between them. The CDR3 has 17 amino acids. CDR1 is SGHRS and CDR2 is YFSETQ in the germline V gene. The CDR3 loop is CASSFGPKGTTNEKLFF. Written as DNA, the CDR3 is TGCGCCAGCAGCTTTGGGCCAAAGGGGACAACTAATGAAAAACTGTTTTTT.

The chain recombines TRBV9 with TRBJ1-5; D might be TRBD1 (5 bases). Deletions cut 0 bases from V and 1 base from J, with 5 bases between. The CDR3 runs 14 residues. The germline gives CDR1 SGDLS, CDR2 YYNGEE. The CDR3 protein is CASSVGGSNQPQHF. DNA for the CDR3: TGTGCCAGCAGCGTAGGGGGGAGCAATCAGCCCCAGCATTTT.

CDR3 amino acids: CASSGSGGTEAFF. The CDR3 DNA follows: TGTGCCAGTTCAGGGTCGGGGGGCACTGAAGCTTTCTTT. V is TRBV18 and J is TRBJ1-1, with D possibly matching TRBD1 (5 bases). The CDR3 extends over 13 amino acids. Trimming took 9 bases from V and 4 from J, leaving 15 bases between them. Germline CDR1 is KGHSH and CDR2 is LQKENI.

This chain links TRBV27 with TRBJ2-7; D might be TRBD1 (5 bases). V lost 3 bases and J lost 4, with 16 bases in between. Germline V CDR1 and CDR2: MNHEY, SMNVEV (reference sequence). CDR3 size: 15 residues. The CDR3: CASSLFRTYGYEQYF. In DNA, the CDR3 is TGTGCCAGCAGTTTGTTCAGGACATACGGTTACGAGCAGTACTTC.

The rearrangement joins TRBV19 to TRBJ1-4; 10 positions agree with TRBD1. The CDR3 is 14 residues long. CDR1 and CDR2 from the germline V gene are LNHDA and SQIVND (reference sequence). V lost 8 bases, J lost 7 bases, and 7 bases stayed unmatched. The CDR3 is CASCPGQGREKLFF. In nucleotides, the CDR3 is TGTGCCAGTTGCCCGGGACAGGGGCGTGAAAAACTGTTTTTT. Combining the CDR3 with reference TRBV19 and TRBJ1-4 gives the whole variable domain DGGITQSPKYLFRKEGQNVTLSCEQNLNHDAMYWYRQDPGQGLRLIYYSQIVNDFQKGDIAEGYSVSREKKESFPLTVTSAQKNPTAFYLCASCPGQGREKLFFGSGTQLSVL.

This rearrangement joins TRBV6-4 to TRBJ2-3; no reliable D call. Germline loops: CDR1 MRHNA, CDR2 SNTAGT. The CDR3 contains 15 residues. The V gene lost 0 bases and the J gene lost 0 bases, with 7 bases spanning the gap. The CDR3, as DNA: TGTGCCAGCAGTGACTCCCGTGCTAGCACAGATACGCAGTATTTT. Translation: CASSDSRASTDTQYF.

This chain connects TRBV28 to TRBJ1-5; tentative D call: TRBD1 (5 bases). Trimming took off 4 bases at V and 5 bases at J, with 21 bases between the two ends. This CDR3 contains 17 residues. Germline V gene lookup returns CDR1 MDHEN and CDR2 SYDVKM. In DNA form, the CDR3 reads TGTGCCAGCAGTTCCGACAGCCCGCGGGGGATTGATCAGCCCCAGCATTTT. It yields the protein CASSSDSPRGIDQPQHF.

In this sample, this clone turned up a few times. The chain carries TRBV19 and TRBJ2-3, with 7 bases that match TRBD2. Per the germline V gene, CDR1 is LNHDA and CDR2 is SQIVND (reference sequence). This CDR3 is 13 amino acids long. V lost 4 bases, J lost 4 bases, and 2 bases stayed unmatched. The CDR3 loop is CASSRGLADTQYF. The CDR3 bases are TGTGCCAGTAGTAGAGGACTAGCAGATACGCAGTATTTT.

The V and J genes are TRBV7-8 and TRBJ2-7; TRBD2 matches at 10 bases. V shed 5 bases, J shed 3 bases, and the junction held 7 bases outside the gene matches. This CDR3 is 15 amino acids long. Germline V lookup: CDR1 SGHVS, CDR2 FQNEAQ. The CDR3 DNA reads TGTGCCAGCAGCCGCACTAGCGGGATTGACTACGAGCAGTACTTC. Encoded protein: CASSRTSGIDYEQYF.

The genes are TRBV12-3 or TRBV12-4 and TRBJ2-5; D unresolved. Trimming shortened V by 5 bases and J by 7 bases, and 14 bases separated the two germline ends. The CDR3 length is 13 residues. For the CDR3, the DNA is TGTGCCAGCAGTCTATTTAGTGGTTGGACCCAGTACTTC. Translated, it gives CASSLFSGWTQYF.

This rearrangement joins TRBV5-1 to TRBJ2-3; D tentatively fits TRBD1 or TRBD2 (5 bases each). In germline, CDR1 is SGHRS, CDR2 YFSETQ. The CDR3 has 14 residues. V lost 4 bases and J lost 6, with 15 bases in between. The CDR3 region has the DNA TGCGCCAGCAGCCGGGACCGCGCCGCGGATACGCAGTATTTT. Translation gives CASSRDRAADTQYF.

The genes are TRBV10-2 and TRBJ2-7; TRBD2 matches at 11 bases. V gave up 2 bases and J gave up 5 bases; unmatched junction bases: 5. The germline gives CDR1 WSHSY, CDR2 SAAADI. The CDR3 totals 15 residues. As DNA, the CDR3 is TGCGCCAGCAGTGAGCCGGGACTAGCGGCCGACGAGCAGTACTTC. Its translation: CASSEPGLAADEQYF.

This rearrangement joins TRBV12-3 or TRBV12-4 to TRBJ2-3, with TRBD1 as a possible D gene (5 bases). CDR3 size: 12 residues. The V and J ends lost 3 bases and 6 bases respectively, with 7 bases between them. CDR3 bases: TGTGCCAGCAGTTTTGGGGCGGATACGCAGTATTTT. Protein sequence: CASSFGADTQYF.

This clone was found once. The chain links TRBV4-2 to TRBJ2-2; 7 nucleotides match TRBD2. CDR3 length: 16 amino acids. CDR1 LGHNA and CDR2 YNFKEQ come from the germline V gene. The junction had 8 bases not matched to a gene; V was cut back by 3 bases and J by 4 bases. This chain's CDR3 is CASSHSSGKTTGELFF. In DNA form, the CDR3 reads TGTGCCAGCAGCCACTCCAGCGGGAAGACCACCGGGGAGCTGTTTTTT.